This TCR beta chain was documented in a study of shared clonotypes between healthy human individuals. There are 16 residues in the CDR3. Looked up from germline, CDR1 is MDHEN and CDR2 is SYDVKM. Trimming shortened V by 5 bases and J by 10 bases, and 27 bases separated the two germline ends. Deep level was the assay's run setting. Under the authors' procedure: Sequence data from immunoSEQ were junction-only and lacked quality scores; consequently, filtering differed. Sequenced by immunoSEQ multiplex PCR; TCRdb stores in-frame clones only, minus some. V, J and clone size were drawn from that table, and D and trimming were deduced from the DNA. The table lists about half a million clones, about four fifths of them singletons. Healthy and HIV-negative, the adult donors had no recent acute infections or vaccinations. Tens of millions of PBMCs went into genomic DNA for unsorted samples.

The sequence came from a woman in her thirties or forties in good health. Some clones in this sample may be carry-over from other donors' samples. The chain carries TRBV28 and TRBJ2-7; D is possibly TRBD1 (6 bases). Source material: PBMCs. The CDR3 DNA reads TGTGCCAGCAGTCCGAAGATGACCACCGACAGGAAGGTTCAGTACTTC. Protein sequence: CASSPKMTTDRKVQYF.